This TCR beta chain was identified in a study of cytomegalovirus exposure and HLA in healthy donors. Overall study: Researchers found that approximately 80% of under 450 genotyped donors fell within the Caucasian-associated ancestry cluster.

For this clone: Its cognate antigen is unknown.

Study-wide results and limits: TCR beta V- and J-gene trimming was later associated with a missense DCLRE1C variant. There were around 160 TCR beta chains listed as cytomegalovirus-associated. TCR beta chains associated with HLA were, in a later analysis, more clonally expanded than equally common others.

The CDR3 totals 17 residues. The V and J ends lost 3 bases and 7 bases, in that order; junction bases with no gene match: 13. Germline assignment: CDR1 LNHDA and CDR2 SQIVND (reference sequence). The PCR was carried out with 60 Vbeta primers and 13 Jbeta primers. Repertoires were generated with immunoSEQ multiplex PCR, while TCRdb's copy carries only in-frame clones and drops some. In total, the table holds 96,000 or so clones. The chain joins TRBV19 to TRBJ2-1; TRBD2 matches at 9 bases. The clonotype comes from a woman in her twenties or thirties in good health and CMV-seronegative. Sequencing input: PBMCs. The CDR3, as DNA: TGTGCCAGTAGTATGGGTAGCGGGGGCGCCCATTGGAATGAGCAGTTCTTC. Translation gives CASSMGSGGAHWNEQFF.